These T cell receptor beta chains were read from a single sample in a study of CD8+CD57+ T cells in acquired aplastic anemia. Using its own MiXCR run on the reads, TCRdb lists one record per CDR3 protein. The repertoire consists of roughly 250,000 distinct CDR3 sequences, with approximately 50% occurring once and the leading ten covering 7.8%. What was sequenced was sorted CD4+, CD8+, or CD8+CD57+ T cells (not recorded which) from PBMCs. These receptor sequences come from a human donor with aplastic anemia. CDR3s include the opening cysteine and the closing phenylalanine or tryptophan.

v_gene,j_gene,CDR3aa
TRBV15,TRBJ1-6,CATSRLEGPLHF
TRBV20-1,TRBJ2-7,CSARSLHEQYF
TRBV7-9,TRBJ1-2,CASTDPGQGIWNGYTF
TRBV5-8,TRBJ1-2,CASPPTGGNGYTF
TRBV7-8,TRBJ2-5,CASSSELGLAGVGGGETQYF
TRBV6-4,TRBJ2-1,CASSEEGTSSSYNEQFF
TRBV5-1,TRBJ2-3,CASSQRGEADTQYF
TRBV5-6,TRBJ2-7,CASSWRTSGYEQYF
TRBV3-1,TRBJ1-5,CASSQDQGLAGNKPQHF
TRBV2,TRBJ1-1,CASSEGVRVSEAFF
TRBV5-1,TRBJ2-1,CTSSPKLAGGNNEQFF
TRBV2,TRBJ2-5,CASSETRKETQYF
TRBV2,TRBJ2-7,CARDQGTAYEQYF
TRBV5-8,TRBJ2-7,CASSLIRDRVYEQYF
TRBV7-9,TRBJ2-1,CASSLSLRISSYNEQFF
TRBV7-3,TRBJ1-1,CASSSPGGNTEAFF
TRBV24-1,TRBJ2-3,CATSDSTDTQYF
TRBV7-6,TRBJ2-7,CASSPKTGKNEQYF
TRBV5-1,TRBJ2-1,CASSLSDLYNEQFF
TRBV6-5,TRBJ1-3,CASSYDRGHGNTIYF
TRBV6-4,TRBJ1-1,CASSDGEGTEAFF
TRBV9,TRBJ2-7,CASSPSGRMYEQYF
TRBV15,TRBJ2-3,CAVGLAGFEYNEQYF
TRBV10-3,TRBJ1-2,CAISESEGLSVNYGYTF
TRBV2,TRBJ2-3,CASLTDTQYF
TRBV29-1,TRBJ2-2,CSVSTGDVGELFF
TRBV20-1,TRBJ2-1,CSAASGNEQFF
TRBV11-2,TRBJ2-5,CASSLGGGANQPQYF
TRBV6-2/TRBV6-3,TRBJ2-2,CASRDLAVNTGELFF
TRBV5-1,TRBJ2-1,CASSLAPRDNEQFF
TRBV20-1,TRBJ2-2,CSATKGLAGGTGELFF
TRBV9,TRBJ1-5,CASSVGGQGQPQHF
TRBV9,TRBJ1-2,CASSPGLGSAYF
TRBV13,TRBJ2-1,CASSTQGLAGVSLF
TRBV14,TRBJ2-7,CASSQDKRSYEQYF
TRBV6-5,TRBJ1-5,CASSYSAVNQPQHF
TRBV9,TRBJ1-3,CASSADRGLGNTIYF
TRBV4-2,TRBJ2-7,CASSQEGSKYEQYF
TRBV7-9,TRBJ2-1,CASSSSHRDNEQFF
TRBV19,TRBJ1-1,CASSRGGTEAFF
TRBV12-3/TRBV12-4,TRBJ1-1,CASSLKRGTVYNEAFF
TRBV9,TRBJ1-6,CASSAGGNSPLHF
TRBV15,TRBJ1-2,CATSRDTGVDYGYTF
TRBV15,TRBJ2-1,CATSPTGFSKNEQFF
TRBV5-1,TRBJ1-1,CASSPGQGTSTEAFF
TRBV30,TRBJ2-5,CAWRSLGGETQYF
TRBV12-3/TRBV12-4,TRBJ2-7,CASSPRLGEQYF
TRBV5-8,TRBJ1-6,CASRTRDRSYNSPLHF
TRBV29-1,TRBJ1-5,CSIRGRRQPQHF
TRBV13,TRBJ1-3,CASSPGRGNTIYF
TRBV6-4,TRBJ2-1,CASSAGSGDYNEQFF
TRBV29-1,TRBJ1-4,CSVDGGKGNEKLFF
TRBV4-2,TRBJ1-1,CASSQHPMRPQAFF
TRBV5-1,TRBJ1-6,CASSANCGTGNSPLHF
TRBV5-5,TRBJ2-5,CASSLYGVSGETQYF
TRBV3-1,TRBJ2-6,CASSPDAGTFSGANVLTF
TRBV7-9,TRBJ2-7,CASSYVGSRSGEQYF
TRBV12-3/TRBV12-4,TRBJ1-2,CASSLDGQNNYGYTF
TRBV25-1,TRBJ2-7,CASSPSRGARSGEQYF
TRBV24-1,TRBJ2-2,CATSEGTGELFF